The 10 T cell receptor beta chains listed next were all sequenced from one sample in a study of blood T cell repertoires in COVID-19. Clones were sequenced by immunoSEQ multiplex PCR, and TCRdb holds only the in-frame ones, with some missing. The top ten clones hold 4.5% to 6.5% of a sample with 150,000 to 200,000 clones, 70% to 85% of them seen once. Source material: PBMCs or T cells enriched from blood (not recorded which). These receptor sequences come from a woman aged 55-69 years with acute COVID-19.

This clone appeared once. V and J are TRBV25-1 and TRBJ2-5, with D possibly matching TRBD2 (6 bases). The CDR3 is made up of 13 amino acids. The germline V gene has CDR1 MGHDK and CDR2 SYGVNS. Trimming took 4 bases from V and 4 from J, leaving 10 bases between them. CDR3 coding DNA: TGTGCCAGCAGTGTAAGAGCGGGAGAGACCCAGTACTTC. It encodes CASSVRAGETQYF.

J is TRBJ1-2 and V is TRBV25-1; TRBD1 matches at 12 bases. Trimming cost V 6 bases and J 8 bases; bases outside gene matches: 10. Germline values: CDR1 MGHDK, CDR2 SYGVNS. The CDR3 spans 15 residues. Here the CDR3 reads CASRETGQGARGYTF. The CDR3 DNA sequence: TGTGCCAGCAGGGAGACGGGACAGGGGGCTCGGGGCTACACCTTC.

The genes are TRBV27 and TRBJ2-7; 9 bases fit TRBD1. V gave up 6 bases and J gave up 8 bases; unmatched junction bases: 11. Germline CDR1 and CDR2: MNHEY and SMNVEV (reference sequence). This CDR3 has 14 residues. The CDR3 region has the DNA TGTGCCAGCAGCCCCACAGGGGGCGCCGGGAAGCAGTACGTC. Encoded protein: CASSPTGGAGKQYV.

This chain joins TRBV7-2 and TRBJ1-5; no definite D call. Germline V gene sequence: CDR1 SGHTA, CDR2 FQGNSA. V lost 6 bases, J lost 7 bases, and 13 bases lay in between. This CDR3 is built from 13 residues. The CDR3 is CASSPGRPQPQHF. The CDR3, as DNA: TGTGCCAGCAGTCCAGGAAGGCCCCAGCCCCAGCATTTT.

The CDR3 coding sequence is TGCGCCAGCAGCTTGGGGTCGGGGGGTGAGCAGTTCTTC. This codes for CASSLGSGGEQFF. V gene TRBV5-1 combines with J gene TRBJ2-1; 7 bases are a match to TRBD2. CDR1 and CDR2 from the germline V gene are SGHRS and YFSETQ. This CDR3 spans 13 amino acids. The V gene end was trimmed by 0 bases and the J gene end by 9 bases; junction bases not matched to a gene: 3.

This clone has only a few counts. The chain joins TRBV7-2 to TRBJ1-6, with 7 bases aligning to TRBD1. In germline, CDR1 is SGHTA, CDR2 FQGNSA. The CDR3 is 15 amino acids. J lost 7 bases, V lost 5 bases, and 8 bases had no gene match. CDR3 DNA: TGTGCCAGCAGCCCCGGACAGGCTGAAAATTCACCCCTCCACTTT. Translation: CASSPGQAENSPLHF.

The gene calls are TRBV9 and TRBJ2-2; D unclear. V gave up 1 base and J gave up 3 bases, with 10 bases separating them. Germline V gene sequence: CDR1 SGDLS, CDR2 YYNGEE. The CDR3 contains 15 residues. The CDR3 sequence: CASSVFQGDTGELFF. In nucleotides, the CDR3 is TGTGCCAGCAGCGTATTTCAAGGAGACACCGGGGAGCTGTTTTTT.

The J gene is TRBJ1-5, the V gene TRBV30; 7 nucleotides line up with TRBD1. The CDR3 loop spans 13 amino acids. Trimming removed 4 bases from V and 6 bases from J; junction bases left unmatched: 6. The V gene's germline CDR1 is GTSNPN and CDR2 SVGIG (reference sequence). CDR3 coding DNA: TGTGCCTGGAAATCAGGGGGTCTTCAGCCCCAGCATTTT. Translating gives CAWKSGGLQPQHF.

The chain recombines TRBV6-5 with TRBJ2-7; D is perhaps TRBD1 (6 bases). Trimming took off 5 bases at V and 4 bases at J, with 9 bases between the two ends. The CDR3 spans 12 residues. Germline V lookup: CDR1 MNHEY, CDR2 SVGAGI. In DNA form, the CDR3 reads TGTGCCAGCAGTACACAGGGATACGAGCAGTACGTC. Amino acid sequence: CASSTQGYEQYV.

This chain links TRBV6-5 with TRBJ2-1; the match to TRBD2 covers 7 bases. CDR3 size: 14 residues. The ends lost 7 bases at V and 1 base at J; junction bases unmatched: 4. Germline loops: CDR1 MNHEY, CDR2 SVGAGI. As DNA, the CDR3 is TGTGCCAGCATGCTAGCGGAATCCTACAATGAGCAGTTCTTC. As protein: CASMLAESYNEQFF.